This record looks at one T cell receptor (beta chain) sequence and its context. The sample comes from a study of shared clonotypes between healthy human individuals. Whole-study context: CD4 naive and CD4 memory each took three plates per donor, while CD8 naive took two and CD8 memory one.

Into CD45RA+ naive and CD45RA-negative memory subsets, the CD4+ cells were split. Genomic DNA of every subset was divided equally among multiple immunoSEQ plates. In the authors' methods: Without quality scores, immunoSEQ junctional reads could not be filtered like full-length reads. TCRdb keeps only in-frame clones here, not all; method: immunoSEQ multiplex PCR. Clonal size and the V and J genes are those of that table, whereas D and trimming came from the DNA. The sample has about 2.5 million clones; around 92% are singletons. Sequencing input: naive CD4+ T cells from PBMCs. Indicated subset: CD45RA+ positively selected. The clonotype comes from a man aged 18-30 years in good health. Some clones in this sample may be carry-over from other donors' samples.

The CDR3 region has the DNA TGTGCCAGCAGCTGGGGACAGGGACTTAATGAAAAACTGTTTTTT. Amino acid sequence: CASSWGQGLNEKLFF. This chain joins TRBV7-9 and TRBJ1-4; 9 bases are shared with TRBD1. The CDR3 totals 15 residues. The V segment lost 4 bases and the J segment 4 bases; nucleotides outside the gene matches: 4. Germline values: CDR1 SEHNR, CDR2 FQNEAQ (reference sequence). Full variable domain (missing parts from reference TRBV7-9 and TRBJ1-4): DTGVSQNPRHKITKRGQNVTFRCDPISEHNRLYWYRQTLGQGPEFLTYFQNEAQLEKSRLLSDRFSAERPKGSFSTLEIQRTEQGDSAMYLCASSWGQGLNEKLFFGSGTQLSVL.